Here is one TCR beta chain with its context. This CDR3 is built from 17 residues. V was pared by 4 bases and J by 5 bases, with 13 bases of the junction left unmatched. The germline V gene encodes CDR1 SEHNR and CDR2 FQNEAQ (reference sequence). The table came from immunoSEQ multiplex PCR; TCRdb's copy has only in-frame clones and leaves some out. This sample carries around 150,000 clones, 65% to 90% of them seen once, and the ten largest clones take under 3.5%. This sample was included in a study of blood T cell repertoires in COVID-19. Study as a whole: T cells, B-cell-depleted T cells, or PBMCs provided the cDNA or gDNA that served as material.

The sample was peripheral blood. The sequence was obtained from a man between 70 and 80 years old with acute or convalescent COVID-19. The chain links TRBV7-9 to TRBJ2-1; 8 bases are shared with TRBD2. The CDR3 region has the DNA TGTGCCAGCAGCTCCCGACTAGCGCCAGGCCAAGACAATGAGCAGTTCTTC. Translation gives CASSSRLAPGQDNEQFF.